These 12 T cell receptor beta chains originate from one sample sequenced in a study of blood T cell repertoires in COVID-19. Assay used: immunoSEQ multiplex PCR; TCRdb lists only in-frame clones, some missing. The table lists about 160,000 clones, 70% to 90% of them singletons. The source material was peripheral blood. The receptors derive from a man aged 40-49 years with acute or convalescent COVID-19.

This clone appeared a single time. V gene TRBV6-5 combines with J gene TRBJ1-4; D remains unclear. Per the germline V gene, CDR1 is MNHEY and CDR2 is SVGAGI. The CDR3 consists of 11 residues. The V end lost 7 bases, the J end lost 8 bases, and 8 bases lay between the germline ends. This CDR3 is CASKGREKLFF. CDR3 sequence (DNA): TGTGCCAGCAAAGGCAGGGAAAAACTGTTTTTT.

This chain links TRBV21-1 with TRBJ1-6; the D call of TRBD1 is as the table states it, not checked on the DNA. TRBV21-1 is a pseudogene segment. The CDR3 length is 19 residues. CDR3 sequence (DNA): TGTGCCAGCAAGTCCGGGACAGGGGGCAAAAGCTCCTATAATTCACCCCTCCACTTT. Translated: CASKSGTGGKSSYNSPLHF.

This clone occurred once. The V call is TRBV7-9, the J call TRBJ2-1; no definite D call. Germline V gives CDR1 SEHNR, CDR2 FQNEAQ (reference sequence). The V end was cut by 5 bases, the J end by 3 bases, with 17 bases between. This CDR3 region has 16 residues. CDR3 coding DNA: TGTGCCAGCAGCCCTGCACGGGTGCTGATCTACAATGAGCAGTTCTTC. It codes for CASSPARVLIYNEQFF.

V and J are TRBV4-2 and TRBJ2-1; 12 bases match TRBD2. CDR1 and CDR2 (germline): LGHNA, YNFKEQ. The CDR3 has 20 residues. Trimming at V came to 0 bases and at J to 4 bases, leaving 13 bases not matched to a gene. For the CDR3, the DNA is TGTGCCAGCAGCCAAGATCCGGCTAGCGGGGGGGCGGGGATATACAATGAGCAGTTCTTC. It encodes CASSQDPASGGAGIYNEQFF.

The rearrangement joins TRBV28 to TRBJ2-7, with D perhaps matching TRBD1 (7 bases). There are 19 residues in the CDR3. Germline CDR1 reads MDHEN; CDR2 reads SYDVKM. V shed 1 base and J shed 0 bases, with 22 bases lying between them. The CDR3: CASSLYRGLRRGSSYEQYF. CDR3 DNA: TGTGCCAGCAGTTTATATAGGGGGCTACGACGGGGGAGCTCCTACGAGCAGTACTTC.

The gene calls are TRBV18 and TRBJ2-7; 9 bases fit TRBD1. CDR3 length: 14 residues. Looked up from germline, CDR1 is KGHSH and CDR2 is LQKENI. J lost 1 base, V lost 6 bases, and 4 bases had no gene match. CDR3: CASSTGTGSYEQYF. Written as DNA, the CDR3 is TGTGCCAGCTCGACCGGGACAGGGTCCTACGAGCAGTACTTC.

V usage is TRBV5-4 and J usage is TRBJ1-1, with 9 bases that match TRBD1. J gave up 5 bases and V 4 bases, and 6 bases lay outside the gene matches. Germline assignment: CDR1 SGHNT and CDR2 YYREEE (reference sequence). The CDR3 is 14 residues long. CDR3 in DNA: TGTGCCAGCAGCCCGGGGACAGGGAGTACTGAAGCTTTCTTT. Residues: CASSPGTGSTEAFF.

The chain is built from TRBV6-5 and TRBJ2-7, with 7 bases that match TRBD2. Germline V gene data show CDR1 as MNHEY and CDR2 as SVGAGI. V lost 4 bases, J lost 4 bases, and 4 bases stayed unmatched. The length of the CDR3 is 13 residues. In DNA, the CDR3 is TGTGCCAGCAGTTCGGGGAGGGAGTACGAGCAGTACTTC. Translating gives CASSSGREYEQYF.

The chain combines TRBV5-1 with TRBJ2-2; 11 bases fit TRBD1. The V and J ends lost 3 bases and 6 bases, in that order; junction bases with no gene match: 4. Germline V gene data show CDR1 as SGHRS and CDR2 as YFSETQ. The CDR3 is made up of 15 amino acids. CDR3 sequence reads: CASSSGQGAAGELFF. The CDR3, as DNA: TGCGCCAGCAGCTCCGGACAGGGGGCGGCCGGGGAGCTGTTTTTT.

This clone was counted a single time. CDR3 in amino acids: CASSPRDKSSYEQYF. CDR3 bases: TGTGCCAGCAGCCCCCGGGACAAAAGCTCCTACGAGCAGTACTTC. The chain is built from TRBV7-9 and TRBJ2-7, with a tentative D call TRBD1 (6 bases). Trimming cost V 5 bases and J 0 bases, with 14 bases left between them. Germline V gives CDR1 SEHNR, CDR2 FQNEAQ (reference sequence). The CDR3 contains 15 residues. The full variable domain, rest sourced from reference TRBV7-9 and TRBJ2-7, is DTGVSQNPRHKITKRGQNVTFRCDPISEHNRLYWYRQTLGQGPEFLTYFQNEAQLEKSRLLSDRFSAERPKGSFSTLEIQRTEQGDSAMYLCASSPRDKSSYEQYFGPGTRLTVT.

V is TRBV30 and J is TRBJ2-3; a weak D match, TRBD2 (6 bases). Germline V lookup: CDR1 GTSNPN, CDR2 SVGIG (reference sequence). The ends were cut back, 3 bases at V and 6 bases at J, with 13 bases in the middle. The CDR3 loop spans 13 amino acids. The CDR3 protein is CAWSGGTADTQYF. CDR3 coding DNA: TGTGCCTGGAGCGGGGGTACCGCGGATACGCAGTATTTT.

This clone was counted once. The chain recombines TRBV18 with TRBJ1-5, with 7 bases that match TRBD1. The CDR3 sequence is 15 residues long. CDR1 is KGHSH, CDR2 LQKENI, per germline. With V trimmed by 4 bases and J by 0 bases, 3 bases remained unmatched. The CDR3 loop is CASSQQGFSNQPQHF. CDR3 in DNA: TGTGCCAGCTCACAACAGGGGTTTAGCAATCAGCCCCAGCATTTT.